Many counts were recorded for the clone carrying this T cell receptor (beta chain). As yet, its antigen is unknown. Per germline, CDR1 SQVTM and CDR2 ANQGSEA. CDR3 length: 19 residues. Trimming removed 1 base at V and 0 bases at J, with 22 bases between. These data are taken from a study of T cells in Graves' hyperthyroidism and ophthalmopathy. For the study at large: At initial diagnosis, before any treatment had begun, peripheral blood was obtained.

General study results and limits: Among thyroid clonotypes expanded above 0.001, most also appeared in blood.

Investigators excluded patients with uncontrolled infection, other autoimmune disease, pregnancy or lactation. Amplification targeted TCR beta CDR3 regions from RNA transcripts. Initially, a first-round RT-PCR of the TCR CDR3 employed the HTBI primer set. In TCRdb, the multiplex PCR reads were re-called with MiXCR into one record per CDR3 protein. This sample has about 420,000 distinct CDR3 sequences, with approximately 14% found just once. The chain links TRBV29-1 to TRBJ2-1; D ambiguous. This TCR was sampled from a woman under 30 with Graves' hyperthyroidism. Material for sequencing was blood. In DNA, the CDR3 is TGCAGCGTTGAAGGGAGCTGGCCCTGGGAATCTAGCTCCTACAATGAGCAGTTCTTC. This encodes CSVEGSWPWESSSYNEQFF.